The clone carrying this T cell receptor (beta chain) showed up just a few times. Antigen specificity is unknown. TCRdb re-derived calls from the RT-PCR reads in MiXCR, one entry per CDR3 protein. The profile shows around 850,000 distinct CDR3 sequences, around a sixth of them singletons. Looked up from germline, CDR1 is MNHEY and CDR2 is SVGAGI. The V gene lost 2 bases and the J gene lost 2 bases, with 7 bases spanning the gap. The CDR3 is 14 residues long. The data were obtained in a study of response to subunit inactivated influenza vaccine. The study's findings and limits: The authors suggested that every seasonal influenza vaccination recruits few new T cells.

The chain couples TRBV6-5 to TRBJ2-4; D call uncertain. This specimen consisted of PBMCs from blood, obtained around 5 days after vaccination. The TCR was taken from a man aged 45-65 years who received an inactivated influenza vaccine. The CDR3 loop is CASSYDWSKNIQYF. CDR3 DNA: TGTGCCAGCAGTTACGACTGGTCCAAAAACATTCAGTACTTC.